This T cell receptor (beta chain) was captured by sequencing in a study of control samples from healthy donors and cancer patients. This table comes from immunoSEQ multiplex PCR, and its TCRdb copy is limited to in-frame clones, with some not included. Here the sample spans about 140,000 clones, under 95% being singletons. V lost 0 bases and J lost 7, with 13 bases in between. The CDR3 is made up of 15 amino acids. Germline V lookup: CDR1 SGHTA, CDR2 FQGTGA. The V call is TRBV7-3, the J call TRBJ1-5, with a tentative D call TRBD1 (5 bases). The TCR sequence derives from a man aged 18-30 years in good health. The sequenced material came from blood. CDR3 in DNA: TGTGCCAGCAGCTTAACGGGCGGTCAGGGCCAGCCCCAGCATTTT. Residues: CASSLTGGQGQPQHF.